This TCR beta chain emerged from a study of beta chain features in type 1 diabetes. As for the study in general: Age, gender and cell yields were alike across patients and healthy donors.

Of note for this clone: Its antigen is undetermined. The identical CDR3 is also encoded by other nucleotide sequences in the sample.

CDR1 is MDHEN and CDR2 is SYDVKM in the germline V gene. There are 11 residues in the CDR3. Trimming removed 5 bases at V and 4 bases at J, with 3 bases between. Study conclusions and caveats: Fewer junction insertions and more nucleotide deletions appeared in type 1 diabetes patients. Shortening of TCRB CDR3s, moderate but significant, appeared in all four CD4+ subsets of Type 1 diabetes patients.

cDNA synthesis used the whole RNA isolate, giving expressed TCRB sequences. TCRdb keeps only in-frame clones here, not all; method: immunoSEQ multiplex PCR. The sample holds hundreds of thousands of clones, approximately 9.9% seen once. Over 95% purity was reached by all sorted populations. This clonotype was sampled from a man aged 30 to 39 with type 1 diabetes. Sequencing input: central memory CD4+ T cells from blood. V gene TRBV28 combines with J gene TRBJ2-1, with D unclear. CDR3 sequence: CASSNYNEQFF. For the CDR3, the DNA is TGTGCCAGCAGTAATTACAATGAGCAGTTCTTC.